A single sample gave rise to the 5 T cell receptor beta chains below, sequenced in a study of post-analysis software for immune sequencing data. Study results and caveats: Patients used a few TRBV segments, including TRBV5-6, TRBV5-1 and TRBV20-1, more often than controls.

Antigen specificity for these receptors is unknown. Sequencing libraries made from TCR beta cDNA carried unique molecular identifiers. In TCRdb, the PCR reads were re-called with MiXCR into one record per CDR3 protein. The sample yields 750,000 to 950,000 distinct CDR3 sequences, approximately 53% seen once. Material: blood. These receptors all stem from a girl under 18 with multiple sclerosis.

The rearrangement joins TRBV24-1 to TRBJ2-3; no clear D. Trimming removed 1 base from V and 6 bases from J, with 10 bases in between. CDR3 length equals 14 residues. Germline CDR1 reads KGHDR; CDR2 reads SFDVKD. In nucleotides, the CDR3 is TGTGCCACCAGTGATTTCGAACACGGGGATACGCAGTATTTT. Its protein is CATSDFEHGDTQYF.

V gene TRBV20-1 combines with J gene TRBJ2-1; perhaps TRBD2 as D (6 bases). The germline CDR1 and CDR2 sequences are DFQATT and SNEGSKA (reference sequence). This CDR3 region has 14 residues. Trimming left V 0 bases short and J 6 bases short, with 12 bases between. The CDR3 sequence: CSARDRSGGNEQFF. CDR3 nucleotide sequence: TGCAGTGCTAGAGATCGATCCGGGGGCAATGAGCAGTTCTTC.

V usage is TRBV20-1 and J usage is TRBJ1-2; 10 nucleotides match TRBD1. This CDR3 contains 14 residues. Germline V gene lookup returns CDR1 DFQATT and CDR2 SNEGSKA (reference sequence). V lost 6 bases, J lost 6 bases, and 10 bases stayed unmatched. The CDR3 protein is CSADQTGGVDGYTF. The CDR3 DNA reads TGCAGTGCGGATCAGACAGGGGGCGTCGATGGCTACACCTTC.

This clonotype showed up just once. A read error may account for a junction end that differs from germline. The CDR3 region is CNVDRRGPRTDTQYF. The DNA for the CDR3 is TGCAACGTTGATAGGCGCGGACCGAGAACAGATACGCAGTATTTT. V usage is TRBV29-1 and J usage is TRBJ2-3, with unresolved D. The germline V gene has CDR1 SQVTM and CDR2 ANQGSEA. CDR3 size: 15 residues.

J is TRBJ2-6 and V is TRBV5-1; D uncertain. Germline V gene sequence: CDR1 SGHRS, CDR2 YFSETQ. The V and J ends lost 4 bases and 0 bases respectively, with 11 bases between them. CDR3 size: 16 residues. CDR3 nucleotides: TGCGCCAGCAGCGGCAGGTGGAGCTCTGGGGCCAACGTCCTGACTTTC. Amino acid sequence: CASSGRWSSGANVLTF.